The following is a T cell receptor (beta chain) sequence with its context. Its target is unknown. Sequencing libraries for TCR beta were prepared with iRepertoire HTBI primers and Arm-PCR of CDR3 regions. TCRdb passed the multiplex PCR reads through MiXCR, listing each CDR3 protein once. Among roughly 500,000 distinct CDR3 sequences listed, around an eighth were seen once. This entry is derived from a study of regulatory T cells in long-lasting Graves disease. Broader study findings: Thyroid tissue went unexamined; only peripheral blood was analyzed.

CDR1 and CDR2 (germline): LNHDA, SQIVND (reference sequence). CDR3 length: 18 residues. V was clipped by 5 bases and J by 1 base, with 24 bases between them. Regarding time point: newly diagnosed GD, antithyroid drugs for less than 3 months. PBMCs were the source of the RNA used for TCR sequencing. Graves' disease diagnosis relied on American Thyroid Association guidelines. The sample also formed part of further work on T cells in Graves' hyperthyroidism and ophthalmopathy.

Material: peripheral blood mononuclear cells (PBMCs), obtained at new diagnosis, from a patient treated with antithyroid drugs. The genes are TRBV19 and TRBJ2-7, with a weak D call TRBD2 (5 bases). The clonotype originates from a man aged 30 to 45 with Graves disease. In DNA form, the CDR3 reads TGTGCCAGTAGTCCAAGCTGGCGACCTCGGGGAAGATCCTACGAGCAGTACTTC. The encoded protein is CASSPSWRPRGRSYEQYF.